The 20 T cell receptor beta chains given below trace back to one sample, sequenced in a study of shared clonotypes between healthy human individuals. The repertoire was sequenced with immunoSEQ multiplex PCR; TCRdb's copy has only in-frame clones and lacks some. The sample shows about 470,000 clones, more than 75% of them seen only once. Input material: PBMCs. These receptors all stem from a woman in her 40s in good health. Some clones in this sample may be carry-over from other donors' samples.

This clone has a handful of counts. The V gene is TRBV10-2, the J gene TRBJ1-5; D possibly corresponds to TRBD1 (5 bases). The germline gives CDR1 WSHSY, CDR2 SAAADI. The CDR3 covers 14 residues. V lost 0 bases, J lost 7 bases, and 10 bases lay in between. The CDR3 sequence: CASSESRGRQPQHF. CDR3 in DNA: TGCGCCAGCAGTGAGTCGCGGGGACGACAGCCCCAGCATTTT.

The genes are TRBV27 and TRBJ2-7; D gene uncertain. The CDR3 is 14 amino acids. CDR1 and CDR2 from the germline V gene are MNHEY and SMNVEV (reference sequence). The V and J ends lost 5 bases and 7 bases respectively, with 18 bases between them. The DNA of the CDR3 is TGTGCCAGCAGTGGGCCCCCCCCCGTAAGAGAGCAGTACTTC. It codes for CASSGPPPVREQYF.

This clone was seen just once. This chain connects TRBV6-1 to TRBJ2-5, with 7 nucleotides matching TRBD1. The CDR3 sequence is 14 residues long. In germline, CDR1 is MNHNS, CDR2 SASEGT. Losses at the gene ends were 5 bases for V and 1 base for J; bases not matched to a gene: 4. CDR3 amino acids: CASSKGQLQETQYF. Here the CDR3 DNA reads TGTGCCAGCAGTAAGGGACAGCTCCAAGAGACCCAGTACTTC.

Here the CDR3 DNA reads TGTGCCAGCAGCGTCATGGAGGACCGCTCTGGAAACACCATATATTTT. It specifies CASSVMEDRSGNTIYF. The chain has TRBV28 and TRBJ1-3; the D is unclear. The CDR3 runs to 16 residues. The V and J ends lost 6 bases and 0 bases respectively, with 15 bases between them. Per germline, CDR1 MDHEN and CDR2 SYDVKM.

The V gene is TRBV10-1, the J gene TRBJ2-2, with D uncertain. V was clipped by 2 bases and J by 6 bases, with 10 bases between them. This CDR3 spans 14 amino acids. From germline, CDR1 is WNHNN and CDR2 SYGVQD (reference sequence). The CDR3 region is CASSEGLRAGELFF. In DNA form, the CDR3 reads TGCGCCAGCAGTGAGGGGCTTCGAGCCGGGGAGCTGTTTTTT.

CDR3 in DNA: TGTGCCAGCAGCGATGGGACAGGCTCTGGAAACACCATATATTTT. Translating gives CASSDGTGSGNTIYF. The chain joins TRBV9 to TRBJ1-3, with 8 bases identical to TRBD1. The trim removed 3 bases at V and 0 bases at J, leaving 2 bases unmatched. The CDR3 totals 15 residues. Germline loops: CDR1 SGDLS, CDR2 YYNGEE.

In this sample, this clone turned up a few times. V and J are TRBV27 and TRBJ2-2; 12 bases line up with TRBD2. With V trimmed by 2 bases and J by 10 bases, 8 bases remained unmatched. Germline V gene sequence: CDR1 MNHEY, CDR2 SMNVEV (reference sequence). This CDR3 spans 16 amino acids. In DNA, the CDR3 is TGTGCCAGCAGTTTAAGCCTAGCGGGAGGGTTAGAGGAGCTGTTTTTT. The encoded protein is CASSLSLAGGLEELFF.

The chain links TRBV29-1 to TRBJ2-1, with a possible D match to TRBD2 (6 bases). Germline loops: CDR1 SQVTM, CDR2 ANQGSEA. The CDR3 has 14 amino acids. V lost 7 bases to trimming and J lost 7 bases, with 20 bases between them. The CDR3 is CSARGGSGGNEQFF. CDR3 nucleotides: TGCAGCGCCCGTGGAGGGTCCGGGGGTAATGAGCAGTTCTTC.

The CDR3 is CASSPTTGANVLTF. Here the CDR3 DNA reads TGTGCCAGCAGCCCCACCACTGGGGCCAACGTCCTGACTTTC. The chain recombines TRBV7-9 with TRBJ2-6; D is unclear. Trimming stripped 5 bases from V and 2 bases from J, with 7 bases between. The germline V gene has CDR1 SEHNR and CDR2 FQNEAQ (reference sequence). This CDR3 spans 14 amino acids.

The chain combines TRBV27 with TRBJ2-1; 7 bases are shared with TRBD2. This CDR3 is 14 amino acids long. Germline assignment: CDR1 MNHEY and CDR2 SMNVEV (reference sequence). Unmatched junction bases numbered 5, after V lost 0 bases and J lost 9 bases. The chain's CDR3 is CASSLSGLGAEQFF. CDR3 nucleotide sequence: TGTGCCAGCAGTTTATCAGGACTAGGAGCTGAGCAGTTCTTC.

The chain combines TRBV7-2 with TRBJ2-3; TRBD2 aligns across 7 bases. Germline V gene data show CDR1 as SGHTA and CDR2 as FQGNSA. The CDR3 runs to 15 residues. V gave up 1 base and J gave up 8 bases; unmatched junction bases: 9. The CDR3 reads CASSLGLPREVTQYF. The CDR3 nucleotides are TGTGCCAGCAGCTTAGGACTTCCTCGGGAGGTTACGCAGTATTTT.

The genes are TRBV7-8 and TRBJ2-3; D is possibly TRBD1 (6 bases). Germline V gene lookup returns CDR1 SGHVS and CDR2 FQNEAQ. The CDR3 runs to 15 residues. Trimming stripped 4 bases from V and 3 bases from J, with 14 bases between. The CDR3 spells CASSSGQFRTDTQYF. The CDR3, as DNA: TGTGCCAGCAGCTCAGGACAGTTTAGAACAGATACGCAGTATTTT.

The genes are TRBV27 and TRBJ2-7, with D possibly matching TRBD1 (6 bases). The CDR3 runs to 15 residues. V was pared by 5 bases and J by 2 bases, with 16 bases between. Germline V lookup: CDR1 MNHEY, CDR2 SMNVEV (reference sequence). The CDR3 nucleotides are TGTGCCAGCAGTAAAAGGGACAAGGGCGCCTACGAGCAGTACTTC. Its translation is CASSKRDKGAYEQYF.

This sequence joins TRBV5-1 and TRBJ2-1, with TRBD2 matching 10 bases. Germline trimming cut 9 bases from V and 6 bases from J; bases unmatched to any gene: 9. The CDR3 covers 14 residues. Germline V lookup: CDR1 SGHRS, CDR2 YFSETQ. CDR3 nucleotides: TGCGCCACCTCGAAGCGGGAGGGCGTCAATGAGCAGTTCTTC. Its translation is CATSKREGVNEQFF. The entire variable domain, with the rest obtained from reference TRBV5-1 and TRBJ2-1, is as follows: KAGVTQTPRYLIKTRGQQVTLSCSPISGHRSVSWYQQTPGQGLQFLFEYFSETQRNKGNFPGRFSGRQFSNSRSEMNVSTLELGDSALYLCATSKREGVNEQFFGPGTRLTVL.

This clone was seen only a few times. V usage is TRBV19 and J usage is TRBJ2-1; 8 bases line up with TRBD2. V lost 9 bases to trimming and J lost 5 bases; unmatched junction nucleotides: 12. CDR1 LNHDA and CDR2 SQIVND come from the germline V gene (reference sequence). The CDR3 has 15 amino acids. CDR3 sequence: CASYWTGGPHNEQFF. DNA of the CDR3: TGTGCCAGCTACTGGACGGGAGGGCCCCACAATGAGCAGTTCTTC.

The J gene is TRBJ2-5, the V gene TRBV7-6; 7 bases align to TRBD2. The DNA end is more similar to TRBJ2-7, so the J call may be wrong. The CDR3 contains 16 residues. From germline, CDR1 is SGHVS and CDR2 FNYEAQ. This CDR3 is CASSREPAGFSYEQYF. The DNA of the CDR3 is TGTGCCAGCAGCCGAGAACCAGCGGGGTTCTCCTACGAGCAGTACTTC.

This chain joins TRBV7-6 and TRBJ2-1, with a possible D match to TRBD2 (5 bases). Per the germline V gene, CDR1 is SGHVS and CDR2 is FNYEAQ. V lost 5 bases to trimming and J lost 4 bases, with 9 bases between them. The CDR3 has 13 residues. CDR3 coding DNA: TGTGCCAGCAGCACGGACTTTTACAATGAGCAGTTCTTC. This encodes CASSTDFYNEQFF. Filled out from reference TRBV7-6 and TRBJ2-1, the complete variable domain reads GAGVSQSPRYKVTKRGQDVALRCDPISGHVSLYWYRQALGQGPEFLTYFNYEAQQDKSGLPNDRFSAERPEGSISTLTIQRTEQRDSAMYRCASSTDFYNEQFFGPGTRLTVL.

The chain is built from TRBV5-1 and TRBJ1-2, with TRBD1 matching 7 bases. The CDR3 has 14 amino acids. The junction had 10 bases not matched to a gene; V was cut back by 3 bases and J by 8 bases. Germline-derived CDR1 and CDR2 are SGHRS and YFSETQ. For the CDR3, the DNA is TGCGCCAGCAGCTATTCCACACAGGGGTGGGGCTACACCTTC. Translated: CASSYSTQGWGYTF. The full variable domain, in which reference TRBV5-1 and TRBJ1-2 provide the parts outside the CDR3, is KAGVTQTPRYLIKTRGQQVTLSCSPISGHRSVSWYQQTPGQGLQFLFEYFSETQRNKGNFPGRFSGRQFSNSRSEMNVSTLELGDSALYLCASSYSTQGWGYTFGSGTRLTVV.

The chain joins TRBV4-1 to TRBJ2-7; D gene uncertain. V lost 0 bases, J lost 4 bases, and 7 bases lay in between. Per germline, CDR1 MGHRA and CDR2 YSYEKL. This CDR3 has 13 residues. The CDR3: CASSQEPLYEQYF. In nucleotides, the CDR3 is TGCGCCAGCAGCCAAGAACCCCTTTACGAGCAGTACTTC.

This clone was detected a few times. The chain links TRBV7-2 to TRBJ2-7; D not resolved. This CDR3 is built from 12 residues. CDR1 is SGHTA, CDR2 FQGNSA, per germline. V was trimmed by 5 bases and J by 5 bases, leaving 10 bases between them. CDR3: CASSPHGDEQYF. CDR3 DNA sequence: TGTGCCAGCAGCCCCCATGGGGACGAGCAGTACTTC.